Sequencing of this T cell receptor (beta chain) was carried out in a study of T cells after yellow fever vaccination. The wider study: Where fractions had low cell numbers, libraries were prepared from them with the SMART-Seq v4 Ultra Low Input RNA kit. Overall study findings and caveats: Overlap between CD4 and CD8 compartments was detected for a small share of clonotypes. When the response was secondary, it was weaker but reached its peak faster, day 5 versus 15.

This clonotype is a singleton in its sample. Its antigen is as yet unknown. UMIs were added to TCR cDNA along with a universal primer site when it was made by 5'RACE template switching. TCRdb called the 5' RACE reads again in MiXCR, with one record for every CDR3 protein. The sample records over 100,000 distinct CDR3 sequences, 7% to 8.5% being singletons. V shed 3 bases, J shed 5 bases, and the junction held 12 bases outside the gene matches. This CDR3 comprises 16 residues. The gene calls are TRBV12-3 or TRBV12-4 and TRBJ2-7; 8 bases map to TRBD2. The source is a man aged 25-45 years who received the YFV17D yellow fever vaccine. The specimen comprised CD8+ T cells sorted from PBMCs, sampled 45 days after the yellow fever booster vaccination. CDR3 sequence reads: CASSFSSGVQRHEQYF. The CDR3 DNA follows: TGTGCCAGCAGTTTTAGTAGCGGGGTTCAGAGACACGAGCAGTACTTC.